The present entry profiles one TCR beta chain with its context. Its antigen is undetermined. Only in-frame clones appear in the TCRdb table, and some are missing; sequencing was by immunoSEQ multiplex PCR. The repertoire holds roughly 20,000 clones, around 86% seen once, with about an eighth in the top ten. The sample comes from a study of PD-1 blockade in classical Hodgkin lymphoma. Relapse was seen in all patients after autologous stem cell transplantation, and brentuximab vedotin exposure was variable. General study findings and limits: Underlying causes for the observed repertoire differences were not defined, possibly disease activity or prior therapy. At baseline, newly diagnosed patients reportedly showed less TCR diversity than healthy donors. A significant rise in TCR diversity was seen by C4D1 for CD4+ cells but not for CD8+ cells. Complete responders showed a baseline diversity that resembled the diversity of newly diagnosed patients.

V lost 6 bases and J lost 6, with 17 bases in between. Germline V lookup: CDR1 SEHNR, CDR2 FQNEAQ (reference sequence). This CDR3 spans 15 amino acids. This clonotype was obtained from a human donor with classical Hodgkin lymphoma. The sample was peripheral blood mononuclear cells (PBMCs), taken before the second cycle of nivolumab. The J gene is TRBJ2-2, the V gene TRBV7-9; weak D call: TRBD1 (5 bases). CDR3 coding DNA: TGTGCCAGCAGTATCCAGGGTGGGGTGTCCGGGGAGCTGTTTTTT. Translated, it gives CASSIQGGVSGELFF.